This T cell receptor beta chain was recorded in a study of shared clonotypes between healthy human individuals. Profiled with immunoSEQ multiplex PCR; TCRdb holds only in-frame clones, not every one. This sample has hundreds of thousands of clones, with 90% to 97% found just once. V lost 7 bases and J 1 base, leaving 9 bases between the germline ends. This CDR3 spans 13 amino acids. Germline CDR1 and CDR2: ENHRY and SYGVKD. This rearrangement joins TRBV10-3 to TRBJ2-3; D remains ambiguous. The TCR comes from a man under 40 in good health. Material for sequencing was memory CD8+ T cells sorted from blood. Described subset: CD45RO+ cells pooled with CCR7-negative TemRA cells. CDR3 sequence: CAIKGPGTDTQYF. CDR3 nucleotide sequence: TGTGCCATCAAAGGTCCAGGCACAGATACGCAGTATTTT.